The sequence of this TCR beta chain was determined in a study of blood T cells in healthy people across ages. The CDR3 is 15 amino acids. Turning to this clonotype: A read error may account for a junction end that differs from germline.

A J-beta primer mix and a sample-barcoded 5' primer were used in a second PCR of about 7 to 12 cycles. Every sample gave at least 2.5 million paired-end reads containing CDR3. TCRdb passed the 5' RACE reads through MiXCR, listing each CDR3 protein once. Counted here are more than 800,000 distinct CDR3 sequences, 40% to 55% occurring once; the ten biggest clones make up 18%. The sequenced sample was blood. The J gene is TRBJ2-3, the V gene TRBV12-3 or TRBV12-4; maybe TRBD2 (5 bases). This clonotype was sampled from a woman aged 55 to 70 in good health. This CDR3 is CASSSSGRRTDMQYF. The CDR3 DNA sequence: TGTGCCAGCAGCTCGTCGGGAAGGAGAACAGATATGCAGTATTTT.